The 13 T cell receptor beta chains in this list originate from one sample, sequenced in a study of control samples from healthy donors and cancer patients. Libraries were prepared by immunoSEQ multiplex PCR; TCRdb keeps only in-frame clonotypes and omits some of them. The sample consists of about 79,000 clones, approximately 94% of them appearing once. The sample consisted of PBMCs. The receptors shown here come from a woman in her 40s with lung cancer.

This clone was detected only once. The chain combines TRBV4-1 with TRBJ1-6, with D possibly TRBD1 on 6 matching bases. Trimming removed 2 bases at V and 7 bases at J, with 15 bases between. The CDR3 consists of 16 residues. Germline V lookup: CDR1 MGHRA, CDR2 YSYEKL. The CDR3 reads CASSQQWGAQNSPLHF. In DNA form, the CDR3 reads TGCGCCAGCAGCCAACAGTGGGGGGCGCAAAATTCACCCCTCCACTTT.

The chain has TRBV2 and TRBJ2-7; unclear D gene. The germline V gene encodes CDR1 SNHLY and CDR2 FYNNEI. The length of the CDR3 is 16 residues. V was pared by 8 bases and J by 2 bases, with 22 bases between. CDR3: CASYGIPKASTYEQYF. DNA of the CDR3: TGTGCCAGCTATGGGATCCCTAAAGCTTCGACCTACGAGCAGTACTTC.

This chain uses TRBV11-1 with TRBJ1-1; D is unclear. Germline assignment: CDR1 SGHAT and CDR2 FQDESV (reference sequence). The V end lost 0 bases, the J end lost 2 bases, and 4 bases lay between the germline ends. CDR3 length: 13 amino acids. The CDR3 coding sequence is TGTGCCAGCAGCTTAGCCCTAAACACTGAAGCTTTCTTT. Translating it yields CASSLALNTEAFF.

The chain couples TRBV11-3 to TRBJ1-1; unclear D gene. The germline V gene has CDR1 SGHNT and CDR2 YENEEA. The V end lost 5 bases, the J end lost 5 bases, and 12 bases lay between the germline ends. The CDR3 is 13 amino acids. Written as DNA, the CDR3 is TGTGCCAGCAGCCCCCCCTGGGGTACTGAAGCTTTCTTT. The encoded protein is CASSPPWGTEAFF.

The chain has TRBV11-3 and TRBJ2-3; D is uncertain. This CDR3 contains 12 residues. V lost 5 bases and J 6 bases, leaving 9 bases between the germline ends. Germline assignment: CDR1 SGHNT and CDR2 YENEEA. CDR3 coding DNA: TGTGCCAGCAGCGGCCTGGGCGATACGCAGTATTTT. Encoded protein: CASSGLGDTQYF.

The genes are TRBV27 and TRBJ1-1; 9 bases agree with TRBD1. Germline assignment: CDR1 MNHEY and CDR2 SMNVEV (reference sequence). Trimming removed 7 bases from V and 4 bases from J; junction bases left unmatched: 13. The CDR3 sequence is 16 residues long. In DNA form, the CDR3 reads TGTGCCAGCAAACCAACAGGGACAGGGCCACTCACTGAAGCTTTCTTT. Its protein is CASKPTGTGPLTEAFF.

The chain combines TRBV6-5 with TRBJ1-5, with a possible D match to TRBD1 (5 bases). The CDR3 extends over 15 amino acids. CDR1 is MNHEY, CDR2 SVGAGI, per germline. The V end lost 0 bases, the J end lost 4 bases, and 10 bases lay between the germline ends. This CDR3 reads CASSYSAGSNQPQHF. The DNA of the CDR3 is TGTGCCAGCAGTTACTCAGCAGGGTCGAATCAGCCCCAGCATTTT.

The table lists this clone with a count of one. The chain is built from TRBV6-5 and TRBJ1-2, with D perhaps TRBD1 (6 bases). Germline V gene lookup returns CDR1 MNHEY and CDR2 SVGAGI. The ends were cut back, 6 bases at V and 2 bases at J, with 13 bases in the middle. The CDR3 has 14 residues. The CDR3 DNA reads TGTGCCAGCAGCTCCGGGGGCACAAACTATGGCTACACCTTC. It specifies CASSSGGTNYGYTF.

The V and J genes are TRBV10-2 and TRBJ1-5; 11 bases agree with TRBD1. CDR3 length: 15 residues. V shed 6 bases, J shed 4 bases, and the junction held 5 bases outside the gene matches. The germline CDR1 and CDR2 sequences are WSHSY and SAAADI. The chain's CDR3 is CASSRDRGGNQPQHF. CDR3 DNA sequence: TGCGCCAGCAGCCGGGACAGGGGGGGAAATCAGCCCCAGCATTTT.

The chain couples TRBV30 to TRBJ1-2, with D unresolved. Per the germline V gene, CDR1 is GTSNPN and CDR2 is SVGIG (reference sequence). The CDR3 is 13 residues long. V lost 0 bases, J lost 8 bases, and 13 bases lay in between. As DNA, the CDR3 is TGTGCCTGGAGTGTACTAATAATGGGGGGCTACACCTTC. Translated: CAWSVLIMGGYTF.

CDR3 region: CAIRRTGGENTGELFF. CDR3 coding DNA: TGTGCCATCAGGCGGACAGGGGGAGAGAACACCGGGGAGCTGTTTTTT. The chain recombines TRBV10-3 with TRBJ2-2; TRBD1 matches at 10 bases. V was pared by 6 bases and J by 1 base, with 5 bases of the junction left unmatched. This CDR3 has 16 residues. CDR1 is ENHRY and CDR2 is SYGVKD in the germline V gene.

V usage is TRBV6-5 and J usage is TRBJ2-2; 9 bases agree with TRBD1. This CDR3 region has 16 residues. V gave up 2 bases and J gave up 1 base; unmatched junction bases: 2. In germline, CDR1 is MNHEY, CDR2 SVGAGI. The CDR3 nucleotides are TGTGCCAGCAGTTACCTGGACAGGGGGAACACCGGGGAGCTGTTTTTT. Translating it yields CASSYLDRGNTGELFF.

The rearrangement joins TRBV5-1 to TRBJ2-3; 10 positions agree with TRBD2. The length of the CDR3 is 18 residues. The J segment lost 0 bases and the V segment lost 3 bases, leaving 10 bases of the junction unmatched. The germline CDR1 and CDR2 sequences are SGHRS and YFSETQ. The CDR3 sequence: CASSSGHLAGASTDTQYF. DNA of the CDR3: TGCGCCAGCAGCTCCGGGCACCTAGCGGGAGCTAGCACAGATACGCAGTATTTT. The entire variable domain, with the rest obtained from reference TRBV5-1 and TRBJ2-3, is as follows: KAGVTQTPRYLIKTRGQQVTLSCSPISGHRSVSWYQQTPGQGLQFLFEYFSETQRNKGNFPGRFSGRQFSNSRSEMNVSTLELGDSALYLCASSSGHLAGASTDTQYFGPGTRLTVL.